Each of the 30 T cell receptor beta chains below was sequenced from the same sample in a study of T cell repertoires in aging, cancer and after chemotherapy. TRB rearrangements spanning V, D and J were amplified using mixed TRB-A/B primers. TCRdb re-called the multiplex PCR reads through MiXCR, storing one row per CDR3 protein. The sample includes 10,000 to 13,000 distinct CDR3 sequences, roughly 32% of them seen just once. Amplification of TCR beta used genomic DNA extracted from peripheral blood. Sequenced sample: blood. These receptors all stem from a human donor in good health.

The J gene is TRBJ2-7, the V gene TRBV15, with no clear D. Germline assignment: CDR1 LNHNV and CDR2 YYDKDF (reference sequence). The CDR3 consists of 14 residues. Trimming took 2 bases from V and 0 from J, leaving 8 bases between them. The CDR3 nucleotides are TGTGCCACCAGCAGAACCACGAGCTCCTACGAGCAGTACTTC. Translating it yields CATSRTTSSYEQYF.

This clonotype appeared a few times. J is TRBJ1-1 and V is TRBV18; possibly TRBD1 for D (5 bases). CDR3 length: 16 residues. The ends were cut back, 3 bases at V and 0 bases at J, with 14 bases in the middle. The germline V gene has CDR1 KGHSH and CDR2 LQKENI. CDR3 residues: CASSPYRTSMNTEAFF. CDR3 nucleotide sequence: TGTGCCAGCTCACCCTACAGGACCTCTATGAACACTGAAGCTTTCTTT.

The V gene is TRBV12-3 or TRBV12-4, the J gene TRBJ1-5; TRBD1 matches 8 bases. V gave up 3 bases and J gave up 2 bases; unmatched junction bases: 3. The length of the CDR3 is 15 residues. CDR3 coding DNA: TGTGCCAGCAGTTTGTGGGGACAGGGCAATCAGCCCCAGCATTTT. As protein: CASSLWGQGNQPQHF.

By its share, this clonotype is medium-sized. The CDR3 DNA follows: TGCAGCGTTGAACCTAGCCTGAACTCCTACAATGAGCAGTTCTTC. Translation: CSVEPSLNSYNEQFF. This chain connects TRBV29-1 to TRBJ2-1; weak D call: TRBD2 (5 bases). V was trimmed by 2 bases and J by 0 bases, leaving 11 bases between them. The CDR3 loop spans 15 amino acids. CDR1 and CDR2 (germline): SQVTM, ANQGSEA.

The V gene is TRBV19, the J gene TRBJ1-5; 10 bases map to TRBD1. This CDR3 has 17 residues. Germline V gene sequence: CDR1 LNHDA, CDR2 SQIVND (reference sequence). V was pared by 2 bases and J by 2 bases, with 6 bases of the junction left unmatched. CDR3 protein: CASSIRTGGRGNQPQHF. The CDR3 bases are TGTGCCAGTAGTATACGGACAGGGGGTCGGGGCAATCAGCCCCAGCATTTT.

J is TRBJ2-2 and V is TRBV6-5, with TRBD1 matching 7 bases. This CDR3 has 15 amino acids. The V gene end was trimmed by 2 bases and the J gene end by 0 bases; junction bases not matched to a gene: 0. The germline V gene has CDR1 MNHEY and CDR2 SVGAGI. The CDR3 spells CASSYDRANTGELFF. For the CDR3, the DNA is TGTGCCAGCAGTTACGACAGGGCGAACACCGGGGAGCTGTTTTTT.

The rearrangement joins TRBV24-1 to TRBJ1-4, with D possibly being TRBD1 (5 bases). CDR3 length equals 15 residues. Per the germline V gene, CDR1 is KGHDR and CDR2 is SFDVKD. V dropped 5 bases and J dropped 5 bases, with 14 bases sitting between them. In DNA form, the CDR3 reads TGTGCCACCAGTGGAGTCGGGGGGGGAAATGAAAAACTGTTTTTT. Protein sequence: CATSGVGGGNEKLFF.

The CDR3 DNA is TGTGCCACCAGCAGAACGCTAGCGGGGGGGTATGAGCAGTTCTTC. This encodes CATSRTLAGGYEQFF. V usage is TRBV15 and J usage is TRBJ2-1, with 12 nucleotides matching TRBD2. The CDR3 totals 15 residues. In germline, CDR1 is LNHNV, CDR2 YYDKDF (reference sequence). With 2 bases clipped from V and 8 bases from J, the junction kept 4 bases outside the gene matches. The full variable domain, in which reference TRBV15 and TRBJ2-1 provide the parts outside the CDR3, is DAMVIQNPRYQVTQFGKPVTLSCSQTLNHNVMYWYQQKSSQAPKLLFHYYDKDFNNEADTPDNFQSRRPNTSFCFLDIRSPGLGDTAMYLCATSRTLAGGYEQFFGPGTRLTVL.

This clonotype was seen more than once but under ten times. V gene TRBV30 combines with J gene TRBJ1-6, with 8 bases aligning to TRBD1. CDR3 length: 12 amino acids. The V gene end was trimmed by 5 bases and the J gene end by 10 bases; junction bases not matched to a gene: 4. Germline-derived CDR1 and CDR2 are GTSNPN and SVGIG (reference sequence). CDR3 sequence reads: CAWGQGSSPLHF. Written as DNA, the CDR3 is TGTGCCTGGGGACAGGGTTCCTCACCCCTCCACTTT.

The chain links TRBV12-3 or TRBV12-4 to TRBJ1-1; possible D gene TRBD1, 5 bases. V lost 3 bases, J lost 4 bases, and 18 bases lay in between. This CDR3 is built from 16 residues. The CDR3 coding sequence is TGTGCCAGCAGTTTTAAGCGGACATCACTGGGCACTGAAGCTTTCTTT. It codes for CASSFKRTSLGTEAFF.

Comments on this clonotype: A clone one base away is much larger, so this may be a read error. CDR3 sequence (DNA): TGCAGCCATGGGGGATATCGAGAGACCCAGTACTTC. Protein product: CSHGGYRETQYF. The chain couples TRBV29-1 to TRBJ2-5; D may be TRBD1 or TRBD2 (5 bases each). The V end was cut by 8 bases, the J end by 4 bases, with 14 bases between. The V gene's germline CDR1 is SQVTM and CDR2 ANQGSEA. The CDR3 length is 12 residues.

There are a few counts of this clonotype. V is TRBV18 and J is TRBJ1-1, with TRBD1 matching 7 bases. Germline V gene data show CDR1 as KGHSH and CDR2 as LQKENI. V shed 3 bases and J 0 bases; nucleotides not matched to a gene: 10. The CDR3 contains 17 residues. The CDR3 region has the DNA TGTGCCAGCTCACCGCTCTCTACAGGGGAGGTGAACACTGAAGCTTTCTTT. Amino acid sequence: CASSPLSTGEVNTEAFF. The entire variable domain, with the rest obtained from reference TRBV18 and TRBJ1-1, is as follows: NAGVMQNPRHLVRRRGQEARLRCSPMKGHSHVYWYRQLPEEGLKFMVYLQKENIIDESGMPKERFSAEFPKEGPSILRIQQVVRGDSAAYFCASSPLSTGEVNTEAFFGQGTRLTVV.

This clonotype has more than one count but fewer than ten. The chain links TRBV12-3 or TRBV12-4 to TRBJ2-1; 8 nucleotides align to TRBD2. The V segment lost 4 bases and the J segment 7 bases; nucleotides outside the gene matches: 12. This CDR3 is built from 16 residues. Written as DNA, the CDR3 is TGTGCCAGCAGTTCCCAGTCCGGGGGGGCGCGGAATGAGCAGTTCTTC. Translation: CASSSQSGGARNEQFF.

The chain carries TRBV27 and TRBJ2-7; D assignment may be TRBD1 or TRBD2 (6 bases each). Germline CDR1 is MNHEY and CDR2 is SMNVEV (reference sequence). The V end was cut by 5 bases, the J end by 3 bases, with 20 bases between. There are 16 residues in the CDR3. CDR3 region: CASSPEEGGIVYEQYF. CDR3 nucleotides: TGTGCCAGCAGTCCGGAGGAGGGGGGAATAGTCTACGAGCAGTACTTC.

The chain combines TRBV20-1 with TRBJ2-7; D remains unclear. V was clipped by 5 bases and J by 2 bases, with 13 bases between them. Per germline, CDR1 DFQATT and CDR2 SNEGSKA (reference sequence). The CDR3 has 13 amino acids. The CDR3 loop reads CSASRTAAYEQYF. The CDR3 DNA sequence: TGCAGTGCTTCGAGGACGGCCGCCTACGAGCAGTACTTC.

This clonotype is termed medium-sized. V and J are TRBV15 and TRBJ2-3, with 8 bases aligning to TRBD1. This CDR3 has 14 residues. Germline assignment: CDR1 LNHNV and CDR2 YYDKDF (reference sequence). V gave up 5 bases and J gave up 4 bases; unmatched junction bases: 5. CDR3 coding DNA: TGTGCCACCAGCCCACAGGGGGGCGCAGATACGCAGTATTTT. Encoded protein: CATSPQGGADTQYF.

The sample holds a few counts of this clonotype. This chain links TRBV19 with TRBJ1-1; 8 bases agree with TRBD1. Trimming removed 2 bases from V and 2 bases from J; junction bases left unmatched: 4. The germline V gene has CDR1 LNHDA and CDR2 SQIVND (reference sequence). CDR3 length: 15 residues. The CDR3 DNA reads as TGTGCCAGTAGTATATCGGCAGGGGGCAACACTGAAGCTTTCTTT. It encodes CASSISAGGNTEAFF.

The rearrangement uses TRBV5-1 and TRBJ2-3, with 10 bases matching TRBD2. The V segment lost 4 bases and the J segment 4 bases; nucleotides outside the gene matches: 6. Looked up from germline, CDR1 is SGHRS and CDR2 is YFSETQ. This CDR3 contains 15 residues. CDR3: CASSPGGLASDTQYF. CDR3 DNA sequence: TGCGCCAGCAGCCCTGGGGGACTAGCGTCAGATACGCAGTATTTT.

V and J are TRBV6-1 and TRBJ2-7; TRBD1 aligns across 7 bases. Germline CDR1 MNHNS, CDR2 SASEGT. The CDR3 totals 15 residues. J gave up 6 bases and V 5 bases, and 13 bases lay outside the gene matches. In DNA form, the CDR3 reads TGTGCCAGCAGTTACTGGACAGGTGGGGATTCCGAGCAGTACTTC. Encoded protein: CASSYWTGGDSEQYF.

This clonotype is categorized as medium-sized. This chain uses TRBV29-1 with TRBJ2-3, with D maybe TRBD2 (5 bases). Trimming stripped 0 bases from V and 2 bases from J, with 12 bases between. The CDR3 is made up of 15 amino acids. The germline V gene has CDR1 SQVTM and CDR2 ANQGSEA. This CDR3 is CSVEDRRRHTDTQYF. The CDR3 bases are TGCAGCGTTGAAGATCGGAGGAGACACACAGATACGCAGTATTTT.

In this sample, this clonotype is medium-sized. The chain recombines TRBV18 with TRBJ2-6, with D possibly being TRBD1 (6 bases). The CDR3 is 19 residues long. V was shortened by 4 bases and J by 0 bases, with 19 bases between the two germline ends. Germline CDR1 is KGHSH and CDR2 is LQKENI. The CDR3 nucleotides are TGTGCCAGCTCACAGAGACCACAGGGTACAAGCTCTGGGGCCAACGTCCTGACTTTC. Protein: CASSQRPQGTSSGANVLTF.

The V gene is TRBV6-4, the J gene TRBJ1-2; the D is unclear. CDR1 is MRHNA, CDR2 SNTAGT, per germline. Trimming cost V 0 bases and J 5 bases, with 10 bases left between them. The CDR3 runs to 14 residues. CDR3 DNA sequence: TGTGCCAGCAGTGACTCCGCCAGGCCTTATGGCTACACCTTC. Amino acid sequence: CASSDSARPYGYTF.

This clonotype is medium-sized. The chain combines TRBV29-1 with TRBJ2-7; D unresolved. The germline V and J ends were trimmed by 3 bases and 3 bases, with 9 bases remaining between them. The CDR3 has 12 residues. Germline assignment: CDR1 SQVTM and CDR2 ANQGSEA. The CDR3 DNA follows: TGCAGCGTTGATGGGCCCCTCTACGAGCAGTACTTC. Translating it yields CSVDGPLYEQYF.

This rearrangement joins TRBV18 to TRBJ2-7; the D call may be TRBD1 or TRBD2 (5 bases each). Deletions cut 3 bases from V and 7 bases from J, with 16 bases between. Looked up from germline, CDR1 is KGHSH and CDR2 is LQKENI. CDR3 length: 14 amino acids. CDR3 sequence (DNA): TGTGCCAGCTCACCTACCGGGACCCTTCTAGAGCAGTACTTC. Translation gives CASSPTGTLLEQYF.

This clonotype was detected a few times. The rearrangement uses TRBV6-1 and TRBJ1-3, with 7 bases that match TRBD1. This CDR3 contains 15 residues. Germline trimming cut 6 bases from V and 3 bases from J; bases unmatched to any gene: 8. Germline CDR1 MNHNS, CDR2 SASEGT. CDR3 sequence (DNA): TGTGCCAGCAGGCCCGACAGGGAAGGTGGAAACACCATATATTTT. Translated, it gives CASRPDREGGNTIYF.

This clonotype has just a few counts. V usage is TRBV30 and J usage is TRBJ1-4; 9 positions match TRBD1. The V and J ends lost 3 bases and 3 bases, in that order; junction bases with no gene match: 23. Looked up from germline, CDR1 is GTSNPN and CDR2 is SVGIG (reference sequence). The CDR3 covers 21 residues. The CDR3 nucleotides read TGTGCCTGGAGCGAACTCACTTATAAAACCGGGACAGGGTCGGCTAATGAAAAACTGTTTTTT. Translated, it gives CAWSELTYKTGTGSANEKLFF.

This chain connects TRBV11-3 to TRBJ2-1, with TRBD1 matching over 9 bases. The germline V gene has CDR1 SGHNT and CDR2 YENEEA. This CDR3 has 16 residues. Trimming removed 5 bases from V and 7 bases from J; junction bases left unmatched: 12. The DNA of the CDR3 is TGTGCCAGCAGCGCGGGACAGGGTGGACTTCGGAATGAGCAGTTCTTC. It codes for CASSAGQGGLRNEQFF. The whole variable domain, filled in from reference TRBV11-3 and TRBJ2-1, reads EAGVVQSPRYKIIEKKQPVAFWCNPISGHNTLYWYLQNLGQGPELLIRYENEEAVDDSQLPKDRFSAERLKGVDSTLKIQPAELGDSAVYLCASSAGQGGLRNEQFFGPGTRLTVL.

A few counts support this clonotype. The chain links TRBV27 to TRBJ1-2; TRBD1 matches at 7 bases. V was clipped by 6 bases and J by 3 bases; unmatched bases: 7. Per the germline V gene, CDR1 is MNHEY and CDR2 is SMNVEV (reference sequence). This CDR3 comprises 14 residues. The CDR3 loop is CASSPAGGDYGYTF. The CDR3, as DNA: TGTGCCAGCAGCCCGGCAGGGGGGGACTATGGCTACACCTTC.

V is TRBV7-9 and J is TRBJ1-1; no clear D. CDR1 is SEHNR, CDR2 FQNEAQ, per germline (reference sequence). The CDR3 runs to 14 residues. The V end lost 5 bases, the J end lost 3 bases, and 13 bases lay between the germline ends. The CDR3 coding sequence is TGTGCCAGCAGCCTACCGGGTGGGGACACTGAAGCTTTCTTT. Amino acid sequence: CASSLPGGDTEAFF.

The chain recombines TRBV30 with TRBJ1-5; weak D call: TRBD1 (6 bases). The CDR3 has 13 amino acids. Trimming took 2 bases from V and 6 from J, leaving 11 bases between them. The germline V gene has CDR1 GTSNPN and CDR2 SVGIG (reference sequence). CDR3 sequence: CAWSRGVPQPQHF. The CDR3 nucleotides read TGTGCCTGGAGTAGGGGGGTACCTCAGCCCCAGCATTTT.